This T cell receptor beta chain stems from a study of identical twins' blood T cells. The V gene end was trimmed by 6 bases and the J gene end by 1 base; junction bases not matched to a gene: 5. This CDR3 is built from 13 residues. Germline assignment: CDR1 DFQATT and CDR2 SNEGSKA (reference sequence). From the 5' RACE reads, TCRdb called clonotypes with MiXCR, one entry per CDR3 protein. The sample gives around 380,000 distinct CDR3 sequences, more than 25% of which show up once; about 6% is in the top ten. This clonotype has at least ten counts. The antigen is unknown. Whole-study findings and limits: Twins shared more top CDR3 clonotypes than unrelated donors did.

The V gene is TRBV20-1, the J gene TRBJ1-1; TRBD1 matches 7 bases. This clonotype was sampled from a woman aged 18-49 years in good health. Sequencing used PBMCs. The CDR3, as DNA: TGCAGTGCCCCGCAGGGGGAGAACACTGAAGCTTTCTTT. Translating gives CSAPQGENTEAFF.